The entry below gives a single T cell receptor (beta chain) sequence along with its context. Per the original data handling: Reference gene primer amplification gave estimated nucleated cell counts. Profiling relied on immunoSEQ multiplex PCR, and the TCRdb table lists in-frame clones only, not all of them. V and J calls and clone size are as listed in that table; D and trimming were resolved from the DNA. The sample has some 110,000 clones; roughly nine tenths are singletons. This record comes from a study of blood T cell repertoires in COVID-19. Study-wide background: Sources were T cells, B-cell-depleted T cells, or PBMCs; the material itself was cDNA or gDNA.

The V gene's germline CDR1 is SGHRS and CDR2 YFSETQ. The CDR3 has 14 residues. V lost 0 bases and J lost 4, with 7 bases in between. The chain recombines TRBV5-1 with TRBJ1-4; D is unclear. Sequenced sample: peripheral blood. The sequence was collected from a human donor in a cohort sampled during active COVID-19. In DNA form, the CDR3 reads TGCGCCAGCAGCTTGGAACAGCTTAATGAAAAACTGTTTTTT. This codes for CASSLEQLNEKLFF.